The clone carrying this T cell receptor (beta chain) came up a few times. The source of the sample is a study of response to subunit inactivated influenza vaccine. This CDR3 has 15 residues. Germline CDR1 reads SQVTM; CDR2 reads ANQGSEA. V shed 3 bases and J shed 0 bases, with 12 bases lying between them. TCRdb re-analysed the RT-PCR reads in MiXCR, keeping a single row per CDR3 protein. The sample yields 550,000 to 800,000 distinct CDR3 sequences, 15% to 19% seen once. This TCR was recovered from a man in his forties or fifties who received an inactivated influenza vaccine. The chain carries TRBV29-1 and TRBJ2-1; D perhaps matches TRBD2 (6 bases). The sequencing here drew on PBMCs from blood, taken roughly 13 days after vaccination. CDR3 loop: CSVDSGMSSYNEQFF. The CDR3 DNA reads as TGCAGCGTTGATAGCGGCATGAGCTCCTACAATGAGCAGTTCTTC.